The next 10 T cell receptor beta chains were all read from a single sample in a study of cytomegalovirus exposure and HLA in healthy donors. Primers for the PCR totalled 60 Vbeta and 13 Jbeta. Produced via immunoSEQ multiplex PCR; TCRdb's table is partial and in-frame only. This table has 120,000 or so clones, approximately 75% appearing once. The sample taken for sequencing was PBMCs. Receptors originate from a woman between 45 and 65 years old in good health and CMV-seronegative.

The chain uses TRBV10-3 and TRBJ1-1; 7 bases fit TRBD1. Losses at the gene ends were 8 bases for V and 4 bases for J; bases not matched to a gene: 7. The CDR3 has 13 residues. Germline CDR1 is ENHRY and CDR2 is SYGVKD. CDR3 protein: CAIRRGAGTEAFF. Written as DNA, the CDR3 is TGTGCCATCCGCAGGGGGGCGGGCACTGAAGCTTTCTTT.

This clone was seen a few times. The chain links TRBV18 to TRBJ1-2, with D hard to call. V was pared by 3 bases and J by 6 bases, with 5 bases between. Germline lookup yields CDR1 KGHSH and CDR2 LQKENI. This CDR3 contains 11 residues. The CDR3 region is CASSPLDGYTF. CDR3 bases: TGTGCCAGCTCACCTCTTGATGGCTACACCTTC.

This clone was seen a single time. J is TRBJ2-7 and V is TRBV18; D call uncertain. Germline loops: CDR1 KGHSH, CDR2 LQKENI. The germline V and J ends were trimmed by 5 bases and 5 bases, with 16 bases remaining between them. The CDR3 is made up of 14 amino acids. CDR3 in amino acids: CASSFTGSGDEQYF. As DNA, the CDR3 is TGTGCCAGCTCATTCACTGGGTCTGGAGACGAGCAGTACTTC.

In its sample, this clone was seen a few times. The CDR3 region has the DNA TGTGCCAGCAGCTTAGCGGGAGGTTCGGGAGAGACCCAGTACTTC. Protein sequence: CASSLAGGSGETQYF. V is TRBV7-8 and J is TRBJ2-5; D is possibly TRBD2 (6 bases). The CDR3 has 15 amino acids. Germline CDR1 reads SGHVS; CDR2 reads FQNEAQ. V was shortened by 0 bases and J by 4 bases, with 12 bases between the two germline ends.

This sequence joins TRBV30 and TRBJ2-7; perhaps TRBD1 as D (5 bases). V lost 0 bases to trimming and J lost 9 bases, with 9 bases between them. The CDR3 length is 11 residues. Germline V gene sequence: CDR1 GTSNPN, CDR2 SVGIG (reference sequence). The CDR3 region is CAWSVGHMQYF. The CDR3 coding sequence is TGTGCCTGGAGTGTAGGACACATGCAGTACTTC.

DNA for the CDR3: TGCGCCAGCAGCCAAGATACCATGAGCTCTGGAAACACCATATATTTT. Its protein is CASSQDTMSSGNTIYF. This chain joins TRBV4-3 and TRBJ1-3, with D unclear. Germline V gene sequence: CDR1 LGHNA, CDR2 YSLEER. The CDR3 has 16 amino acids. Trimming took off 0 bases at V and 0 bases at J, with 9 bases between the two ends.

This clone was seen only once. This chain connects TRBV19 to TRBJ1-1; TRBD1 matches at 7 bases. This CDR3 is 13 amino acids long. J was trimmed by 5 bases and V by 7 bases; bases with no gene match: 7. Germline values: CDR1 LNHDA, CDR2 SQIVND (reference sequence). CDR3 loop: CASKGQFGTEAFF. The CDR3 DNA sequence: TGTGCCAGTAAGGGACAGTTTGGAACTGAAGCTTTCTTT.

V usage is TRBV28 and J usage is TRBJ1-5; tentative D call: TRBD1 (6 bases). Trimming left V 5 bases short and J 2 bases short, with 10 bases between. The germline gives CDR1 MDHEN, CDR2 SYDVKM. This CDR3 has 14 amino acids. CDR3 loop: CASSDNRGNQPQHF. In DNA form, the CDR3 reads TGTGCCAGCAGTGACAACAGGGGCAATCAGCCCCAGCATTTT.

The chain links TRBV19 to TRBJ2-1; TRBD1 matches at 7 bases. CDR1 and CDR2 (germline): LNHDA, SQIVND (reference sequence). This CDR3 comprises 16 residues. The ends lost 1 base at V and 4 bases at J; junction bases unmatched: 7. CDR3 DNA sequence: TGTGCCAGTAGTATAGGAGCCAGGGGGTTGTACAATGAGCAGTTCTTC. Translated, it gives CASSIGARGLYNEQFF. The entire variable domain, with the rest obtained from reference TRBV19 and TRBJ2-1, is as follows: DGGITQSPKYLFRKEGQNVTLSCEQNLNHDAMYWYRQDPGQGLRLIYYSQIVNDFQKGDIAEGYSVSREKKESFPLTVTSAQKNPTAFYLCASSIGARGLYNEQFFGPGTRLTVL.

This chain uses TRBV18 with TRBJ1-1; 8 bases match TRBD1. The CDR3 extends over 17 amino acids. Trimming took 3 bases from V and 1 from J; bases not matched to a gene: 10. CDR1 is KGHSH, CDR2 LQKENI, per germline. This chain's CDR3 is CASSPLLTDRGNTEAFF. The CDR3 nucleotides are TGTGCCAGCTCACCTTTACTTACTGACAGGGGGAACACTGAAGCTTTCTTT.